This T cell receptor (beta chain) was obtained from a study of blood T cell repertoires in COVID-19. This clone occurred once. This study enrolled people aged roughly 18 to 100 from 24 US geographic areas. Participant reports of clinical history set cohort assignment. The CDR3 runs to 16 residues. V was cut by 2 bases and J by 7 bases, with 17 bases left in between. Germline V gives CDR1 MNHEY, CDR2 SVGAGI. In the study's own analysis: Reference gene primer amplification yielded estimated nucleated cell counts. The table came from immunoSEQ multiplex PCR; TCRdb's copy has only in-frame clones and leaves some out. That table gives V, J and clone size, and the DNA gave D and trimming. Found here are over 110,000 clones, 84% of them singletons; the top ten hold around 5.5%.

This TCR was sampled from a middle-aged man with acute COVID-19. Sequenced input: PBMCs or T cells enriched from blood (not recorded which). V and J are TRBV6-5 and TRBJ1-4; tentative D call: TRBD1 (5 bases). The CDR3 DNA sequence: TGTGCCAGCAGTTACCGACGGGGGTTGACAGCTGAAAAACTGTTTTTT. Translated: CASSYRRGLTAEKLFF.